In this sample, the clone carrying this TCR beta chain turned up a few times. The CDR3 consists of 11 residues. The V segment lost 6 bases and the J segment 7 bases; nucleotides outside the gene matches: 0. The data derive from a study of blood T cell repertoires in COVID-19. Study details: The United States, Italy and Spain were the sources of the acute and convalescent COVID-19 samples. T cells, B-cell-depleted T cells, or PBMCs provided the cDNA or gDNA that served as material.

In the source study's methods: Amplified reference gene primers provided the basis for estimating nucleated cell counts. Measured with immunoSEQ multiplex PCR; TCRdb has only the in-frame clones, and not every one. V and J calls and clone size are given by that table; D and trimming were obtained from the DNA. The sample holds approximately 140,000 clones, around 84% seen once. V and J are TRBV12-3 or TRBV12-4 and TRBJ2-1, with 7 positions matching TRBD2. The sample was peripheral blood. The receptor was isolated from a man in his 60s with active or convalescent COVID-19. DNA of the CDR3: TGTGCCAGCAGGCGGGAGAATGAGCAGTTCTTC. It codes for CASRRENEQFF.